The rows below give T cell receptor beta chains drawn from one sample of a study of Ad26.COV2.S vaccination and SARS-CoV-2 variants. Libraries were prepared by immunoSEQ multiplex PCR; TCRdb keeps only in-frame clonotypes and omits some of them. The sample includes about 400,000 clones, roughly 85% of them seen just once. The material sequenced was peripheral blood, taken in a trial of Ad26.COV2.S vaccine versus placebo. All receptors derive from a person aged 18-65 years who received the Ad26.COV2.S COVID-19 vaccine or a placebo. Both conserved end residues are part of each CDR3. The D gene is left open where the match is weak. The size of a clone is reported for some rows only, either as once, few or many, or as a class for expanded clones.

abundance	v_gene	j_gene	d_gene	CDR3nt	CDR3aa
NA	TRBV7-9	TRBJ1-2	NA	TGTGCCAGCAGCTTAGGACAGGTCGGGGGCGGCTACACCTTC	CASSLGQVGGGYTF
NA	TRBV18	TRBJ2-1	TRBD2	TGTGCCAGCTCTCCACGGGGGGGCCTAGCGGGGTACAATGAGCAGTTCTTC	CASSPRGGLAGYNEQFF
NA	TRBV15	TRBJ2-7	NA	TGTGCCACCAGCAGAGTCCGGGCTGGGGGGCGCGTGAATGAGCAGTACTTC	CATSRVRAGGRVNEQYF
NA	TRBV12-3/TRBV12-4	TRBJ1-1	NA	TGTGCCAGCAGTCCCGGGACTGAAGCTTTCTTT	CASSPGTEAFF
NA	TRBV2	TRBJ1-4	TRBD1	TGTGCCAGCACGGCCCAGGCAGGGGGCAAGACTGGAAAACTGTTTTTT	CASTAQAGGKTGKLFF
NA	TRBV11-2	TRBJ2-5	NA	TGTGCCAGCAGCTTAGAAGGGCCGAGCCGGGAGACCCAGTACTTC	CASSLEGPSRETQYF
NA	TRBV6-5	TRBJ1-1	NA	TGTGCCAGCAGTCTAATTCAGGGAGGGCACACTGAAGCTTTCTTT	CASSLIQGGHTEAFF
NA	TRBV5-4	TRBJ1-2	TRBD1	TGTGCCAGCAGCTTGGTGGACAGGGGACCCTTACATGGCTACACCTTC	CASSLVDRGPLHGYTF
NA	TRBV2	TRBJ1-5	NA	TGTGCCAGCAACCGAGCGGGGGTTAGCAATCAGCCCCAGCATTTT	CASNRAGVSNQPQHF
NA	TRBV11-3	TRBJ1-1	NA	TGTGCCAGCAGTTTAACAGGGACGAACACTGAAGCTTTCTTT	CASSLTGTNTEAFF
NA	TRBV27	TRBJ1-1	NA	TGTGCCAGCAGTTTAGGGTCAGGGCGGAACACTGAAGCTTTCTTT	CASSLGSGRNTEAFF
once	TRBV6-6	TRBJ1-1	TRBD1	TGTGCCAGCGGGGGACAGGGGGGCTCGGAAGCTTTCTTT	CASGGQGGSEAFF
NA	TRBV29-1	TRBJ1-1	NA	TGCAGCGTCCGCCTTAGACTGGAAGCTTTCTTT	CSVRLRLEAFF
few	TRBV27	TRBJ1-5	NA	TGTGCCAGCAGTTTATACCCCTCGGGCGGGGCCCAGCATTTT	CASSLYPSGGAQHF
few	TRBV6-5	TRBJ1-4	NA	TGTGCCAGCAATAGGGGTTATGAAAAACTGTTTTTT	CASNRGYEKLFF
NA	TRBV20-1	TRBJ1-2	TRBD1	TGCAGTGGTAGTTTGCTTCCGGGACAGGGGCTTTCGAACTATGGCTACACCTTC	CSGSLLPGQGLSNYGYTF
NA	TRBV7-9	TRBJ1-1	NA	TGTGCCAGCAGCTTAGGGAGCGCGGGGTTAGCTTTCTTT	CASSLGSAGLAFF
NA	TRBV19	TRBJ2-2	TRBD1	TGTGCCACCGATTCCCGGGACAGCACCGGGGAGCTGTTTTTT	CATDSRDSTGELFF
NA	TRBV11-2	TRBJ2-1	TRBD2	TGTGCCAGCAGCCCTACTTTAGCGGGGGGGTTTGGAAATGAGCAGTTCTTC	CASSPTLAGGFGNEQFF
NA	TRBV5-1	TRBJ2-7	TRBD2	TGCGCCAGCGGGGAGGGGAACGAGCAGTACTTC	CASGEGNEQYF
NA	TRBV15	TRBJ2-7	TRBD1	TGTGCCACCAGCGCCCGACAGGGGAGGTACGAGCAGTACTTC	CATSARQGRYEQYF
NA	TRBV6-4	TRBJ2-1	TRBD2	TGTGCCAGCAGTGACTCGGCTAGCGGGGGGGCAGACAATGAGCAGTTCTTC	CASSDSASGGADNEQFF
NA	TRBV3-1/TRBV3-2	TRBJ2-1	TRBD2	TGTGCCAGCAGCCAAGGATGGCGGGACTATCGTTCCAATGAGCAGTTCTTC	CASSQGWRDYRSNEQFF
NA	TRBV13	TRBJ2-7	NA	TGTGCCAGCAGCCCCGGAACGGGGAACTACGAGCAGTACTTC	CASSPGTGNYEQYF
NA	TRBV20-1	TRBJ2-7	TRBD2	TGCAGTGTATGGGGGGGCTACGAGCAGTACTTC	CSVWGGYEQYF
NA	TRBV13	TRBJ2-3	NA	TGTGCCAGCAGCTTAGCAGGCAGGGGTAACACAGATACGCAGTATTTT	CASSLAGRGNTDTQYF
few	TRBV4-1	TRBJ1-1	NA	TGCGCCAGCAGCCAAGATCGGCGGACAAACACTGAAGCTTTCTTT	CASSQDRRTNTEAFF
NA	TRBV4-1	TRBJ2-5	NA	TGCGCCAGCAGCCAACCGGGACAACTGTACCAAGAGACCCAGTACTTC	CASSQPGQLYQETQYF
once	TRBV13	TRBJ2-1	NA	TGTGCCAGCAGCTTCTCGCGGGGCCCTTTCGAGCAGTTCTTC	CASSFSRGPFEQFF
once	TRBV4-2	TRBJ1-2	TRBD1	TGTGCCAGCAGCCAAGACTTCGGGACAGGGGTAGGGTATGGCTACACCTTC	CASSQDFGTGVGYGYTF
few	TRBV18	TRBJ2-7	NA	TGTGCCAGCTCACCCGGGGGGCCCGGCGCCTACGAGCAGTACTTC	CASSPGGPGAYEQYF
NA	TRBV30	TRBJ2-7	TRBD1	TGTGCCTGGAGTACATTTCAGGGGGCGCGGGAGCAGTACTTC	CAWSTFQGAREQYF
few	TRBV2	TRBJ2-3	TRBD1	TGTGCCAGCGGGGGACAGTACAGCACAGATACGCAGTATTTT	CASGGQYSTDTQYF
few	TRBV2	TRBJ1-1	NA	TGTGCCAGCAACCCAAGCCTTTCGAACACTGAAGCTTTCTTT	CASNPSLSNTEAFF
NA	TRBV7-3	TRBJ2-7	NA	TGTGCCAGCAGCCCATCGGCCGGAGCCCGCGAGCAGTACTTC	CASSPSAGAREQYF
NA	TRBV6-1	TRBJ2-3	NA	TGTGCCAGCAGTGACATTACGGGAGTGGAAGATACGCAGTATTTT	CASSDITGVEDTQYF
NA	TRBV4-1	TRBJ1-3	TRBD1	TGCGCCAGCAGCCACGGCCGGGACAGGGGTGGAAACACCATATATTTT	CASSHGRDRGGNTIYF
NA	TRBV18	TRBJ1-5	TRBD1	TGTGCCAGCTCACCGAGCAGGGGGAGTCAGCCCCAGCATTTT	CASSPSRGSQPQHF
NA	TRBV7-9	TRBJ2-3	TRBD2	TGTGCCAGCAGCTCGTGGAGCGGGGGGCGTGTTGGGGCAGATACGCAGTATTTT	CASSSWSGGRVGADTQYF
NA	TRBV5-1	TRBJ2-7	NA	TGCGCCAGCAGTTACCAGGTCTCCAACGAGCAGTACTTC	CASSYQVSNEQYF